This T cell receptor beta chain was sequenced during a study of beta chain features in type 1 diabetes. Every bit of the isolated RNA underwent reverse transcription, so sequencing read expressed TCRB transcripts. The repertoire was sequenced with immunoSEQ multiplex PCR; TCRdb's copy has only in-frame clones and lacks some. The data hold 970,000 or so clones, with 15% to 20% observed a single time. The germline gives CDR1 SGHRS, CDR2 YFSETQ. Between the trimmed V and J ends, which lost 9 bases and 7 bases, there was a span of 20 bases. This CDR3 spans 14 amino acids. The TCR comes from a woman under 30 in good health. The specimen was naive CD4+ T cells from blood. This chain links TRBV5-1 with TRBJ2-1; D remains unclear. The CDR3, as DNA: TGCGCCACCTCGGCCGCTGGCGTGGTAAATGAGCAGTTCTTC. Protein: CATSAAGVVNEQFF.